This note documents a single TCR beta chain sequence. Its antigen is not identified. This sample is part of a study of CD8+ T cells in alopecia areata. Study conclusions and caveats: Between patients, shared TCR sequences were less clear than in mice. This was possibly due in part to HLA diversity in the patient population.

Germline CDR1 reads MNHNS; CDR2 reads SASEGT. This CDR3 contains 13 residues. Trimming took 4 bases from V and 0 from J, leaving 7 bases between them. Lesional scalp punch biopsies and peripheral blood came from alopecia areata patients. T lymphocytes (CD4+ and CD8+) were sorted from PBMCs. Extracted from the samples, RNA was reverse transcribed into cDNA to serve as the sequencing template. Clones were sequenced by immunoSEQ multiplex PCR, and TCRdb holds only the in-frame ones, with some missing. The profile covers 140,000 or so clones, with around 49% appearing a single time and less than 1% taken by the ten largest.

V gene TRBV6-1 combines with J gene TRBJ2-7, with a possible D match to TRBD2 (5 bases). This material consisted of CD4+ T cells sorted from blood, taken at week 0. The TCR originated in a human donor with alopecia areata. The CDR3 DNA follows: TGTGCCAGCAGTGCGGGGTTCTCCTACGAGCAGTACTTC. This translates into CASSAGFSYEQYF.